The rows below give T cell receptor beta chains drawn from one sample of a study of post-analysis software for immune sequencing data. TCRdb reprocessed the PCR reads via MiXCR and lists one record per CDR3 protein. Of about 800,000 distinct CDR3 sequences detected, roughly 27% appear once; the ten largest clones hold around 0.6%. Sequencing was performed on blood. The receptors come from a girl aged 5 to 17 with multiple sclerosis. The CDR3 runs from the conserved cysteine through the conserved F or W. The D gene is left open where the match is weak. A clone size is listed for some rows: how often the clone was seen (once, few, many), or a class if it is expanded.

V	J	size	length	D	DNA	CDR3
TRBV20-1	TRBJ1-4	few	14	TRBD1	TGCAGTGCTAGGGAAACAGGGGTCACTGAAAAACTGTTTTTT	CSARETGVTEKLFF
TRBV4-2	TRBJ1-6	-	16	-	TGTGCCAGCAGCCAAGCAGGGACCGCGAGTAATTCACCCCTCCACTTT	CASSQAGTASNSPLHF
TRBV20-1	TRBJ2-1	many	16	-	TGCAGTTCCCGCGGTCCAGGGGCCAGCTCCTACAATGAGCAGTTCTTC	CSSRGPGASSYNEQFF
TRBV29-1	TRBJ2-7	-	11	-	TGCAGCGTTGCCAGGGGGAGGGAGCAGTACTTC	CSVARGREQYF
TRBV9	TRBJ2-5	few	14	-	TGTGCCAGCAGCGCCGGGACATACCGGGAGACCCAGTACTTC	CASSAGTYRETQYF
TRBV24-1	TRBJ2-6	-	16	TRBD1	TGTGCCACCAGTGGACAGGGGGCGTTCGGGGCCAACGTCCTGACTTTC	CATSGQGAFGANVLTF
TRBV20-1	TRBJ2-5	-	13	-	TGCAGTGCTAGCGACAGATACCAAGAGACCCAGTACTTC	CSASDRYQETQYF
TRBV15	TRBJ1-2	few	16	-	TGTGCCACCAGCAGAGATCTGGGCCCGGGAGAGGGAGGCTACACCTTC	CATSRDLGPGEGGYTF
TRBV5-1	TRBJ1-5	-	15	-	TGCGCCAGCAGCTTGGCCGGGGAGGGACGAGGGCCCCAGCATTTT	CASSLAGEGRGPQHF
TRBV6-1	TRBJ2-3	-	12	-	TGTGCCAGCAACCGGTACACAGATACGCAGTATTTT	CASNRYTDTQYF
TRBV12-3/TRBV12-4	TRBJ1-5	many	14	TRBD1	TGTGCCAGCAGTCGACAGGGGGGCAATCAGCCCCAGCATTTT	CASSRQGGNQPQHF